This T cell receptor (beta chain) was profiled in a study of CD4 T cells in relation to SARS-CoV-2 and coronaviruses. General observations from the study: SARS-CoV-2-driven expansion was significantly weaker in crossreactive than monoreactive clones.

Naive and memory CD4+ T cell DNA was deep-sequenced without culture. Libraries were prepared by immunoSEQ multiplex PCR; TCRdb keeps only in-frame clonotypes and omits some of them. Counted here are about 59,000 clones, 80% to 90% occurring once; the ten biggest clones make up about 1.4%. A word on this clone: Its target is not known.

Unexposed donor CD4+ T cells date from about 2010-2019, before the COVID-19 pandemic. This receptor was taken from a human donor in good health. The sample consisted of memory CD4+ T cells from PBMCs.

CDR3 amino acids: CASSPLGRLNEQFF. For the CDR3, the DNA is TGTGCCAGCAGCCCACTCGGGCGCCTCAATGAGCAGTTCTTC. The V call is TRBV4-2, the J call TRBJ2-1; D unclear. Trimming left V 4 bases short and J 6 bases short, with 13 bases between. The CDR3 has 14 residues. The germline V gene has CDR1 LGHNA and CDR2 YNFKEQ.